The entry below gives a single TCR beta chain sequence along with its context. Terminally differentiated effector memory CD45RA+ cells were excluded from the naive CD8 cells, which were CD45RO-negative and positively selected for CCR7. This sample is part of a study of shared clonotypes between healthy human individuals. The length of the CDR3 is 15 residues. Trimming at V came to 5 bases and at J to 7 bases, leaving 14 bases not matched to a gene. Germline CDR1 is SEHNR and CDR2 is FQNEAQ (reference sequence). Clones were read by immunoSEQ multiplex PCR, and TCRdb kept only the in-frame ones, dropping some. The sample includes about 680,000 clones, just over 90% seen only once; the top ten take 24%.

The rearrangement uses TRBV7-9 and TRBJ2-7; TRBD1 agrees at 7 bases. Sequencing used naive CD8+ T cells sorted from blood. This receptor was taken from a man aged 30-40 years in good health. The DNA for the CDR3 is TGTGCCAGCAGCAAGCTAGGAACAGGGGAAACTGAGCAGTACTTC. Translation: CASSKLGTGETEQYF.